This T cell receptor beta chain was obtained from a study of beta chain features in type 1 diabetes. Turning to the study itself: There were around 110 million sorted cells examined across all samples. General observations from the study: The analysis here could not establish whether HLA type shapes TCRB rearrangement. Among type 1 diabetes patients, VDJ junctions had fewer insertions and more deletions. In cDNA sequencing, cells with high TCR expression could be over-represented. Patients with Type 1 diabetes showed moderately but significantly shorter TCRB CDR3s in all four CD4+ subsets.

Concerning this clone itself: Its antigen is not identified.

The investigators reverse transcribed all of the isolated RNA, so they sequenced expressed TCRB transcripts. Here immunoSEQ multiplex PCR was the method, and the copy in TCRdb shows in-frame clones only, minus some. The sample lists about 260,000 clones; roughly 24% were seen once. Germline CDR1 SNHLY, CDR2 FYNNEI. CDR3 size: 14 residues. V lost 9 bases to trimming and J lost 4 bases, with 18 bases between them. The chain joins TRBV2 to TRBJ2-5; D is possibly TRBD2 (7 bases). This receptor was taken from a woman in her 30s with type 1 diabetes. The sample consisted of naive CD4+ T cells from blood. The CDR3 nucleotides read TGTGCCAGTAGGGGGGGTGGATCAGCAGAGACCCAGTACTTC. This encodes CASRGGGSAETQYF.